This T cell receptor beta chain was sequenced in a study of metastatic and nonmetastatic thyroid tumors. Study details: A comparison of repertoires was made across blood and tumor or nodule tissue from malignant and benign thyroid patients. Whole-study results and caveats: Malignant thyroid tumors reportedly had TCR beta diversity that was significantly higher than in benign nodules, in blood and tumor.

Authors' data handling: It was from CDR3 differences across clinicopathological groups that a distant-metastasis classifier for papillary thyroid cancer was built. MiXCR re-clonotyped the PCR reads for TCRdb. TCRdb, not the authors, supplied the V and J calls. The profile shows roughly 24,000 clones, around 20% of them singletons. J gave up 9 bases and V 0 bases, and 6 bases lay outside the gene matches. The length of the CDR3 is 15 residues. Germline V gene lookup returns CDR1 LGHNA and CDR2 YSLEER. This clone was counted at least ten times. Its antigen is unknown. Patients underwent thyroid surgery, and none had received any treatment before it.

This sequence joins TRBV4-3 and TRBJ2-1, with 9 bases lining up with TRBD1. This TCR was sampled from a male donor with papillary thyroid cancer or a benign thyroid nodule (not recorded which). Some clones in this sample may be carry-over from other donors' samples. The sequencing input was adjacent normal tissue. This chain's CDR3 is CASSQEWTGVSEQFF. The CDR3 DNA reads TGCGCCAGCAGCCAAGAGTGGACAGGGGTGAGTGAGCAGTTCTTC.